The 3 T cell receptor beta chains below come from one sample, sequenced in a study of cytomegalovirus exposure and HLA in healthy donors (dated 2017 in TCRdb). Receptors were amplified or captured by the immunoSEQ multiplex PCR assay. For the multiplex PCR, a mixture combining 60 forward primers for TCR Vbeta segments and 13 reverse primers for TCR Jbeta segments was used. Entries here come from immuneACCESS through TCRdb and include only in-frame sequences with V and J called. Some clones fail to appear in such tables; in the studies checked, an unresolved V gene covers under half of the shortfall, and the cause of the remainder is unknown. This sample comprises about 130,000 clones, around 73% of them detected only once. The ten largest make up approximately 2.6% of the sample. The specimen was PBMCs. The receptors come from a human donor in good health.

The chain carries TRBV27 and TRBJ2-5, with a possible D match to TRBD2 (6 bases). This CDR3 contains 15 residues. CDR1 and CDR2 (germline): MNHEY, SMNVEV (reference sequence). Trimming left V 5 bases short and J 5 bases short, with 18 bases between. The CDR3 bases are TGTGCCAGCAGTCCCCTCCCTCGCCGGGGGGAGACCCAGTACTTC. This gives the protein CASSPLPRRGETQYF.

The J gene is TRBJ2-3, the V gene TRBV4-3, with a tentative D call TRBD1 (6 bases). Germline V gives CDR1 LGHNA, CDR2 YSLEER. Trimming pared 1 base from V and 2 bases from J, leaving 10 bases between. There are 15 residues in the CDR3. In nucleotides, the CDR3 is TGCGCCAGCAGCCAAGGGGGGCGGACCACAGATACGCAGTATTTT. It yields the protein CASSQGGRTTDTQYF.

The chain uses TRBV7-9 and TRBJ2-1; 7 bases fit TRBD2. Germline V lookup: CDR1 SEHNR, CDR2 FQNEAQ (reference sequence). The CDR3 length is 16 residues. V was clipped by 1 base and J by 4 bases; unmatched bases: 7. The CDR3 DNA follows: TGTGCCAGCAGCTTAGATGGTAAGCGGGGTTACAATGAGCAGTTCTTC. As protein: CASSLDGKRGYNEQFF.